One sample yielded the 5 T cell receptor beta chains listed below, sequenced in a study of cytomegalovirus exposure and HLA in healthy donors. With 60 Vbeta and 13 Jbeta primers, the PCR was carried out. Sequencing used immunoSEQ multiplex PCR; TCRdb keeps in-frame clones, though not all of them. The specimen's table records around 210,000 clones. Sample: PBMCs. The receptor set was obtained from a woman in her 30s in good health and CMV-seropositive.

The CDR3 loop is CASSSPAYNEQFF. The CDR3, as DNA: TGTGCCAGCAGCTCCCCAGCCTACAATGAGCAGTTCTTC. The chain recombines TRBV7-2 with TRBJ2-1; D is uncertain. Between the trimmed V and J ends, which lost 4 bases and 2 bases, there was a span of 6 bases. This CDR3 has 13 amino acids. The germline V gene has CDR1 SGHTA and CDR2 FQGNSA.

The chain combines TRBV29-1 with TRBJ1-3, with TRBD1 identical over 7 bases. J was trimmed by 4 bases and V by 3 bases; bases with no gene match: 9. Germline assignment: CDR1 SQVTM and CDR2 ANQGSEA. The CDR3 is 15 residues long. CDR3 sequence reads: CSVDPTGTDGNTIYF. CDR3 sequence (DNA): TGCAGCGTTGACCCGACTGGGACAGACGGAAACACCATATATTTT.

The chain is built from TRBV28 and TRBJ2-3; 9 nucleotides align to TRBD2. The junction had 9 bases not matched to a gene; V was cut back by 5 bases and J by 6 bases. The germline gives CDR1 MDHEN, CDR2 SYDVKM. The CDR3 is made up of 15 amino acids. This CDR3 is CASSIAGDRADTQYF. The DNA of the CDR3 is TGTGCCAGCAGTATAGCGGGAGATCGGGCGGATACGCAGTATTTT.

J is TRBJ2-7 and V is TRBV5-1; weak D call: TRBD1 (6 bases). Trimming took 4 bases from V and 1 from J, leaving 12 bases between them. The CDR3 spans 14 residues. Germline-derived CDR1 and CDR2 are SGHRS and YFSETQ. CDR3 nucleotides: TGCGCCAGCAGCCACCCGGACAGTTCCTACGAGCAGTACTTC. Translation: CASSHPDSSYEQYF.

The chain is built from TRBV27 and TRBJ1-2, with 9 nucleotides matching TRBD1. V lost 3 bases and J lost 6; bases outside the gene matches: 2. The CDR3 has 13 amino acids. Germline lookup yields CDR1 MNHEY and CDR2 SMNVEV (reference sequence). The CDR3 bases are TGTGCCAGCAGTTTGAGGGACAGGGATGGCTACACCTTC. It encodes CASSLRDRDGYTF.